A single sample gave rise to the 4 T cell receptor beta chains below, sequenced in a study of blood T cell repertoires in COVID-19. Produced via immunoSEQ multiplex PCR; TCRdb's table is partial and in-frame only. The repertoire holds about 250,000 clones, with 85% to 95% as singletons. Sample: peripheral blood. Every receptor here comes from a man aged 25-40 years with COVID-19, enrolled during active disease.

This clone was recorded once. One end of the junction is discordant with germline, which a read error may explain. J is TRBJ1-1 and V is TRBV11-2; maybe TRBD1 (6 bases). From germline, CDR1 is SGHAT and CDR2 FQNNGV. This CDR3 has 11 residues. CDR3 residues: CASSPGAGADF. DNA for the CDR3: TGTGCCAGCAGCCCGGGGGCGGGGGCGGACTTT.

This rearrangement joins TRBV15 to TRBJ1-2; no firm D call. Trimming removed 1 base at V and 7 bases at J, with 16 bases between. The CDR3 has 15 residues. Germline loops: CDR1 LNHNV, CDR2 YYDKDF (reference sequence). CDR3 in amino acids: CATSRVPRTDIGYTF. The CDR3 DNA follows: TGTGCCACCAGCAGAGTCCCCCGGACTGACATTGGCTACACCTTC.

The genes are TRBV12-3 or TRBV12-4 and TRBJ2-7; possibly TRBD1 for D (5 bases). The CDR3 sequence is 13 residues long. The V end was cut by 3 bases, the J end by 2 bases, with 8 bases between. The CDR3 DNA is TGTGCCAGCAGTTTGGGCAGGGCCTACGAGCAGTACTTC. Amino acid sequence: CASSLGRAYEQYF.

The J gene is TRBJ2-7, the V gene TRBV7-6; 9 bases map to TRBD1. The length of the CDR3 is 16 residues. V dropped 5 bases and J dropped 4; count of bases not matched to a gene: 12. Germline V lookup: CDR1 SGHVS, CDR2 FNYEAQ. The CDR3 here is CASSAGTGTFLYEQYF. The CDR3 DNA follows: TGTGCCAGCAGCGCCGGGACAGGGACGTTTTTATACGAGCAGTACTTC.